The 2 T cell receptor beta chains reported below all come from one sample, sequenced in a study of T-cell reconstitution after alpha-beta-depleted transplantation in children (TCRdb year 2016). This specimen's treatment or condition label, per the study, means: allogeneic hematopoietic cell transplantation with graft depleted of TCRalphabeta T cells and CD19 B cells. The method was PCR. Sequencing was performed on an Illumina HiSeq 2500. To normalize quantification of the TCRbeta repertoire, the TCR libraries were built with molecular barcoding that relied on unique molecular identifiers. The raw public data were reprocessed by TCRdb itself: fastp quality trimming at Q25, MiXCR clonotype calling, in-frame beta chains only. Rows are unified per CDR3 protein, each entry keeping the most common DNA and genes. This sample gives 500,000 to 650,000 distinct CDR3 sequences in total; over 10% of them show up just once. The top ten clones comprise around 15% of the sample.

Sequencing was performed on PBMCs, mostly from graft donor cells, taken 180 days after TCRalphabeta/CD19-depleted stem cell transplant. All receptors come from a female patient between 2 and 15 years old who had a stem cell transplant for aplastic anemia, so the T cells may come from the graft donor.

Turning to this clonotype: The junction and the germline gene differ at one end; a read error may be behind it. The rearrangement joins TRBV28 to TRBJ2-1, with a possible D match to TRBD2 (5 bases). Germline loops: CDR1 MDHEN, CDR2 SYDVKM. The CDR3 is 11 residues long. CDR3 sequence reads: CASSFGVKLVF. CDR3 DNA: TGTGCCAGCAGTTTCGGGGTAAAATTAGTCTTC.

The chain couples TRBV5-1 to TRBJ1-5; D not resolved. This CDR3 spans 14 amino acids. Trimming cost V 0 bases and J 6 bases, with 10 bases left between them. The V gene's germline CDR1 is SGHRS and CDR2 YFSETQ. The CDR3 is CASSLDGAPQPQHF. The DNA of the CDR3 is TGCGCCAGCAGCTTGGATGGTGCACCTCAGCCCCAGCATTTT.